The entry that follows covers one TCR beta chain sequence. Germline V gene sequence: CDR1 SGHAT, CDR2 FQNNGV. The CDR3 contains 13 residues. The ends lost 4 bases at V and 4 bases at J; junction bases unmatched: 1. PCR primers comprised 60 Vbeta and 13 Jbeta primers. Sequencing was performed with immunoSEQ multiplex PCR; in TCRdb, only in-frame clones are kept and a portion is missing. The sample records under 150,000 clones, around 9.6% being singletons. This sample is part of a study of cytomegalovirus exposure and HLA in healthy donors. This receptor was taken from a male donor in good health and CMV-seronegative. Source material: PBMCs. The chain carries TRBV11-2 and TRBJ1-1; 9 nucleotides agree with TRBD1. CDR3 residues: CASSWTGVTEAFF. As DNA, the CDR3 is TGTGCCAGCAGCTGGACAGGGGTCACTGAAGCTTTCTTT.